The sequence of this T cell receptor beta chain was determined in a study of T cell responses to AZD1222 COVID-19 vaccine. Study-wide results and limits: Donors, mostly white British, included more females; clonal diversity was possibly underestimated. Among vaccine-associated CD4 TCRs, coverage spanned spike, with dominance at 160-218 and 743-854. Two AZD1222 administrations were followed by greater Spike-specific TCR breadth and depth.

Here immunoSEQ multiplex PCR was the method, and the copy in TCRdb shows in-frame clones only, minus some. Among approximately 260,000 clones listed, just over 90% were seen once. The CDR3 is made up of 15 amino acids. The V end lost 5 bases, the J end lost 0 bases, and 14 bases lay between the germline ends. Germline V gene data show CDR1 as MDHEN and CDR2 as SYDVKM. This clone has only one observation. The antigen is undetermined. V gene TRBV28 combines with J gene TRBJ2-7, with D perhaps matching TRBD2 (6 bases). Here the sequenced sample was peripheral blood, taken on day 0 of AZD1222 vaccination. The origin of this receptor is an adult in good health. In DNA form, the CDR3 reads TGTGCCAGCAGTCGCAGGGACTTACGCTCCTACGAGCAGTACTTC. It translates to CASSRRDLRSYEQYF.